The rows below give T cell receptor beta chains drawn from one sample of a study of tumor and adjacent non-tumor tissue in lung cancer. TCRdb itself ran the multiplex PCR reads through MiXCR, one entry per CDR3 protein. The sample carries 60,000 to 65,000 distinct CDR3 sequences, about 61% recorded once. Source material: distant non-tumor lung tissue. The origin of the receptors is a man between 65 and 79 years old with non-small cell lung cancer. Both conserved end residues are part of each CDR3. D genes are given only for firm matches. Clone size appears in some rows only: once, few, many, or a class for an expanded clone.

d_call j_call clone_size v_call cdr3_nt cdr3_aa
. TRBJ2-3 few TRBV20-1 TGCAGTGCTTATTCGGGGTTCTCCGGCACAGATACGCAGTATTTT CSAYSGFSGTDTQYF
. TRBJ2-6 . TRBV11-2 TGTGCCGGCAGCTTGACGGTTAGCTCTAGTGCCAACGTCCTGACTTTC CAGSLTVSSSANVLTF
TRBD2 TRBJ2-2 few TRBV19 TGTGCCAGTAGAGCGGCTAGCGGGACCGGGGAGCTGTTTTTT CASRAASGTGELFF
TRBD2 TRBJ2-3 . TRBV30 TGTGTCTGGAGTAAGTTTACTAGCGGGAGTTCGAATACGCAGTATTTT CVWSKFTSGSSNTQYF
. TRBJ1-6 . TRBV5-1 TGCGCCAGCAGCCCGGAGGGTATTGGAACCCTCCACTTT CASSPEGIGTLHF
TRBD1 TRBJ2-5 . TRBV6-6 TGTGCCAACAGGCAGGGGGTGCGGGAGACCCAGTACTTC CANRQGVRETQYF
TRBD1 TRBJ2-5 once TRBV6-6 TGTGCAAGCAGTTACGAGGCTAGGGGGCACCGGGGCCAGTACTTC CASSYEARGHRGQYF
. TRBJ2-7 medium-sized TRBV29-1 TGCAGCGCGCAGGGACCCTACTACGAGCAGTACTTC CSAQGPYYEQYF
. TRBJ1-2 many TRBV10-3 TGTGCCATCAGTGATACCGGGACCTCCTCTAACTATGGCTACACCTTC CAISDTGTSSNYGYTF
. TRBJ2-4 . TRBV1 TGCACCAGCAGCCAAGTTCTCCGAGTGCCAGGGACCAAAAACATTCAGTACTTC CTSSQVLRVPGTKNIQYF
. TRBJ1-2 many TRBV29-1 TGCAGCGCCGTCATGACAGCTAACTATGGCTACACCTTC CSAVMTANYGYTF
. TRBJ2-7 . TRBV20-1 TGCAGTGCTAGAGATCTAAAGCGGAAGAACGCCTACGAGCAGTACTTC CSARDLKRKNAYEQYF
. TRBJ2-2 . TRBV5-4 TGTGCCAGCAGCTCAGCCACCCACTCCGGTGAGCTGTTTTTT CASSSATHSGELFF
TRBD1 TRBJ2-5 . TRBV11-2 TGTACCAGCGGCATATACAACAGGGGGGAGACCCAGTACTTC CTSGIYNRGETQYF
. TRBJ1-1 many TRBV29-1 TGCAGCGCAACACAGGGAGGCACTGAAGCTTTCTTT CSATQGGTEAFF
TRBD2 TRBJ2-2 . TRBV11-2 TGTACTAGCAGCTTAAGCGGGAGGTTCACCGGGGAGCTGTTTTTT CTSSLSGRFTGELFF